This TCR beta chain was sequenced in a study of blood T cell repertoires in COVID-19. Study as a whole: Acute-phase and convalescent COVID-19 samples originated in the United States, Italy and Spain. The analysed material was cDNA or gDNA that came from T cells, B-cell-depleted T cells, or PBMCs.

Authors' methods: Amplifying reference gene primers gave estimates of nucleated cell counts. Libraries were prepared by immunoSEQ multiplex PCR; TCRdb keeps only in-frame clonotypes and omits some of them. The DNA gave D and trimming, while V, J and clone size come from that table. In the table there are under 300,000 clones, about 90% of which are singletons. Between the trimmed V and J ends, which lost 9 bases and 4 bases, there was a span of 12 bases. The CDR3 is made up of 12 amino acids. The sequence came from a man between 60 and 75 years old who had recovered from COVID-19. The material sequenced was peripheral blood. The chain uses TRBV12-3 or TRBV12-4 and TRBJ1-2; D gene uncertain. Written as DNA, the CDR3 is TGTGCCAGTGGTGGCGGCTCCTATGGCTACACCTTC. The encoded protein is CASGGGSYGYTF.